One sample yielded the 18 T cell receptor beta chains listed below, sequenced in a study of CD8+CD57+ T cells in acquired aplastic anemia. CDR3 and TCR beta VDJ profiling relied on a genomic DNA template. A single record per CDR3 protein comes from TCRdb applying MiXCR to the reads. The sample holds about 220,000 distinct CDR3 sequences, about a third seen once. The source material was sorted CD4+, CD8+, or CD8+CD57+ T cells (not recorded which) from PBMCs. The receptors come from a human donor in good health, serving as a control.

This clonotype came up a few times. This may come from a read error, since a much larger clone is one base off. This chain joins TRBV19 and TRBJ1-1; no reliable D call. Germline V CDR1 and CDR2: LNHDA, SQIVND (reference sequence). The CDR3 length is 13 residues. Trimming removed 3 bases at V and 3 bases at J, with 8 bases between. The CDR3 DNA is TGTGCCAGTAGTATTTCCCGGGACACTGAAGCTTTCTTT. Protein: CASSISRDTEAFF.

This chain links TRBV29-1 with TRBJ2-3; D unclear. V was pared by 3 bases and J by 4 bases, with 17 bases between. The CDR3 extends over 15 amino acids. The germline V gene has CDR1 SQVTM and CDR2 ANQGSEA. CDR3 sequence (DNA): TGCAGCGTTGATAGGTTGGCGACGATAGCAGATACGCAGTATTTT. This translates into CSVDRLATIADTQYF.

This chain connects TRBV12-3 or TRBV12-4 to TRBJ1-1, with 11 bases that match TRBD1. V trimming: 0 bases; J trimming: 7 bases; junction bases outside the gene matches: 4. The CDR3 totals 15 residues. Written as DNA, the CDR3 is TGTGCCAGCAGTTTAGCCCCGGGACAGGGGGTTGAAGCTTTCTTT. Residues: CASSLAPGQGVEAFF.

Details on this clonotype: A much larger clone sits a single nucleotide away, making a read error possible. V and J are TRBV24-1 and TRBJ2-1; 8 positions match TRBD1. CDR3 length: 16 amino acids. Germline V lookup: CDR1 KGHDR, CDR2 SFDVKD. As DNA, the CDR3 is TGTGCCACCAGTGATAGCAGGGGGCGCGTCTACGATGAGCAGTTCTTC. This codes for CATSDSRGRVYDEQFF.

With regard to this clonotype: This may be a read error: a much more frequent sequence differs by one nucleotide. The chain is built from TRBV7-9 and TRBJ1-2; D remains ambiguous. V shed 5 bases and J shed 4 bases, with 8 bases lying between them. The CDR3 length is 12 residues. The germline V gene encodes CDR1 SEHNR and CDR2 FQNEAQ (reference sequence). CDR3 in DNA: TGTGCCAGCAGCCCGGCTAGCTATGGCTACACCTTC. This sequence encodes CASSPASYGYTF.

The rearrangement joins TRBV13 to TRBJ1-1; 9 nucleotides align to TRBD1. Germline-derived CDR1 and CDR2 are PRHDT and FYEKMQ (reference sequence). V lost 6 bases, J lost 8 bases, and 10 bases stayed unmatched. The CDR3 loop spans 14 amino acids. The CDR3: CASSYIQGAQEAFF. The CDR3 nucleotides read TGTGCCAGCAGTTACATACAGGGGGCGCAGGAAGCTTTCTTT.

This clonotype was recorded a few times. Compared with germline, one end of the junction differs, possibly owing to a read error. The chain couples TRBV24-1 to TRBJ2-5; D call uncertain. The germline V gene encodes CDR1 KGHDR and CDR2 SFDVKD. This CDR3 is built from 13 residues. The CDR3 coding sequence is TGTGCTAGTGGTTTGGGGTTCCAAGAGGCCCAGTACTTC. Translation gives CASGLGFQEAQYF.

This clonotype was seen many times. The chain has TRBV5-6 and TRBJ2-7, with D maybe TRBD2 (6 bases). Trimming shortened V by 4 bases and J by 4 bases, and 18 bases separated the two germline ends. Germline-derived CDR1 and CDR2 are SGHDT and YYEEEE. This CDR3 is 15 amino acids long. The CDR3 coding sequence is TGTGCCAGCAGCGTCTTCCGGGGGACGGAGTACGAGCAGTACTTC. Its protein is CASSVFRGTEYEQYF.

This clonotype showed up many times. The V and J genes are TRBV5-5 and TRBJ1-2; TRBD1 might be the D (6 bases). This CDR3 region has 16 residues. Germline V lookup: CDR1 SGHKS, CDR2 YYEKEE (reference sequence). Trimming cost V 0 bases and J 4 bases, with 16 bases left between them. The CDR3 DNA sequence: TGTGCCAGCAGCTTGGGTGGACAGCTTCGTGGCTATGGCTACACCTTC. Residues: CASSLGGQLRGYGYTF.

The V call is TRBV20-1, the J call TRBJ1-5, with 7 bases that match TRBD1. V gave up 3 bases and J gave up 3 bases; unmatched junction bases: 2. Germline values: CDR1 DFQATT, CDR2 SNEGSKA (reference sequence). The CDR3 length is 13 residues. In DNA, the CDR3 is TGCAGTGCTAGCGGGACAGTCAATCAGCCCCAGCATTTT. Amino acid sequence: CSASGTVNQPQHF.

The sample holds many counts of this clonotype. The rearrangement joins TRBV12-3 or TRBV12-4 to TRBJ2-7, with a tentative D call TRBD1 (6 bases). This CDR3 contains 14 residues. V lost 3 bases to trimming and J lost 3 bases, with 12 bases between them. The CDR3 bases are TGTGCCAGCAGTTTCCCAGGGGACGGCTACGAGCAGTACTTC. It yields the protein CASSFPGDGYEQYF.

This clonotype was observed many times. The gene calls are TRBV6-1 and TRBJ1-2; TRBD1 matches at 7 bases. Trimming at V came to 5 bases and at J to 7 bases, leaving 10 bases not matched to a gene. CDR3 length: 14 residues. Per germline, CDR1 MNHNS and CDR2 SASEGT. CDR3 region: CASSLREGAGGYTF. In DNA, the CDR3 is TGTGCCAGCAGTCTACGAGAGGGGGCCGGTGGCTACACCTTC.

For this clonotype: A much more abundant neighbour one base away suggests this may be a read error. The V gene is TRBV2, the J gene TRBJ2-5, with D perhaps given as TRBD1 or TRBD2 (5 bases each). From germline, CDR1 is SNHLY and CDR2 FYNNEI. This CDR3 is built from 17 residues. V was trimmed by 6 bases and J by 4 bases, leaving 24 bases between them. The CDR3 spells CASSQTQTGAGRETQYF. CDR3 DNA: TGTGCCAGCAGCCAAACTCAAACCGGGGCAGGGCGAGAGACCCAGTACTTC.

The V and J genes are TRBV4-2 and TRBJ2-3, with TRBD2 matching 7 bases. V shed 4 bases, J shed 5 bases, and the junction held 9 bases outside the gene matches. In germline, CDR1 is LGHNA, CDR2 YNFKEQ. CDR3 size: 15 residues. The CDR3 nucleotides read TGTGCCAGCAGCCTTCTTGGGGGGGTTGAAGATACGCAGTATTTT. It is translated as CASSLLGGVEDTQYF.

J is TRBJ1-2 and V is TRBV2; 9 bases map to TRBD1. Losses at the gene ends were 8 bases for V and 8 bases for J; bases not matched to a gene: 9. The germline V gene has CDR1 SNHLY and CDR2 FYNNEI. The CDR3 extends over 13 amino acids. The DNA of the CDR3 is TGTGCCAGCCGGTGGGGGACAGGGACGGGCTACACCTTC. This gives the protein CASRWGTGTGYTF. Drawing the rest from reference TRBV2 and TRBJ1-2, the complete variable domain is EPEVTQTPSHQVTQMGQEVILRCVPISNHLYFYWYRQILGQKVEFLVSFYNNEISEKSEIFDDQFSVERPDGSNFTLKIRSTKLEDSAMYFCASRWGTGTGYTFGSGTRLTVV.

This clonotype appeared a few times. The CDR3: CASSYSSLGLTSMSTEAFF. The CDR3 DNA follows: TGTGCCAGCAGTTACTCTAGCTTGGGGCTCACCTCTATGAGCACTGAAGCTTTCTTT. The chain uses TRBV6-2 or TRBV6-3 and TRBJ1-1; D is possibly TRBD1 (5 bases). This CDR3 comprises 19 residues. Germline values: CDR1 MNHEY, CDR2 SVGEGT. V gave up 0 bases and J gave up 4 bases, with 24 bases separating them.

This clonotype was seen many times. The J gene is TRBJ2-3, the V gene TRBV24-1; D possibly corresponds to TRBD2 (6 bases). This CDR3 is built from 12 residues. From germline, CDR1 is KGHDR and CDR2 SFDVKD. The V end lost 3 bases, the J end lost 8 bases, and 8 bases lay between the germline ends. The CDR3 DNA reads TGTGCCACCAGTGATCCGCGGGGTACGCAGTATTTT. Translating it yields CATSDPRGTQYF.

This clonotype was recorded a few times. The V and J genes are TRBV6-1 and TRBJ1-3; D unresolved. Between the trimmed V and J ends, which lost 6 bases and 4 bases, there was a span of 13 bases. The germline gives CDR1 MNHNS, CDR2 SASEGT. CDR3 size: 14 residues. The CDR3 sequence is CASRVSGPGNTIYF. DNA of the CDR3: TGTGCCAGCAGAGTGTCGGGTCCGGGAAACACCATATATTTT.